This T cell receptor (beta chain) was sequenced in a study of T cell repertoires in aging, cancer and after chemotherapy. Rearranged V-D-J TRB sequences were amplified with a mixed TRB-A/B primer pool. From the multiplex PCR reads, TCRdb called clonotypes with MiXCR, one entry per CDR3 protein. The table shows 10,000 to 11,000 distinct CDR3 sequences, with approximately 37% occurring only once. General study findings and limits: Loss of evenness, beyond lost richness, contributed to age-related TCR diversity decline in cancer patients. The repertoire data cannot show anything about immunological memory following chemotherapy. Age-matched healthy donors had significantly more diverse, less clonal blood TCR repertoires than untreated cancer patients.

This CDR3 spans 13 amino acids. The ends were cut back, 1 base at V and 2 bases at J, with 6 bases in the middle. Per the germline V gene, CDR1 is DFQATT and CDR2 is SNEGSKA (reference sequence). Peripheral blood genomic DNA, not sorted cells or RNA, was the template. This clonotype was seen only a few times. Its antigen is unknown. The clonotype was recovered from a human donor in good health. The chain recombines TRBV20-1 with TRBJ1-5; D is undetermined. Sequencing was performed on blood. The CDR3, as DNA: TGCAGTGCTAGAGCGGCGGGCAATCAGCCCCAGCATTTT. Its translation: CSARAAGNQPQHF.